This T cell receptor beta chain was recorded in a study of blood T cell repertoires in COVID-19. Overall study context: Italy, Spain and the United States were the sources of the convalescent and acute COVID-19 samples. PBMCs, B-cell-depleted T cells, or T cells provided the cDNA or gDNA that made up the material.

The protocol was immunoSEQ multiplex PCR, while the TCRdb copy is restricted to in-frame clones and leaves out a portion. Seen here are about 130,000 clones, approximately 81% observed once, and the top ten hold about 1.3%. The length of the CDR3 is 14 residues. V lost 11 bases, J lost 1 base, and 8 bases stayed unmatched. Germline V gene sequence: CDR1 LGHDT, CDR2 YNNKEL (reference sequence). Sequenced material: peripheral blood. The chain recombines TRBV3-1 (or the pseudogene TRBV3-2) with TRBJ2-3; TRBD1 matches 8 bases. The receptor was isolated from a man in his sixties with acute or convalescent COVID-19. CDR3 bases: TGTGCCTCCGGGCGGGACAGGCGCACAGATACGCAGTATTTT. Its protein is CASGRDRRTDTQYF.